Following are 9 T cell receptor beta chains from one sample sequenced in a study of blood T cells in healthy people across ages. Combining a sample-barcoded 5' primer with a J-beta primer mix, a second PCR ran for roughly 7 to 12 cycles. TCRdb independently ran MiXCR on the 5' RACE reads; one entry per CDR3 protein. The data contain about 1.6 million distinct CDR3 sequences, 34% of them seen just once; the ten biggest clones take up approximately 10%. The sample consisted of blood. The receptors originated from a woman in her twenties or thirties in good health.

At least ten counts were recorded for this clonotype. The CDR3 DNA is TGCGCCAGCAGTGGCGGACTCTTGTACAATGAGCAGTTCTTC. Translation gives CASSGGLLYNEQFF. The J gene is TRBJ2-1, the V gene TRBV4-1; D perhaps matches TRBD2 (5 bases). Germline loops: CDR1 MGHRA, CDR2 YSYEKL. There are 14 residues in the CDR3. Trimming took off 6 bases at V and 4 bases at J, with 13 bases between the two ends.

This clonotype was observed a handful of times. The genes are TRBV6-2 or TRBV6-3 and TRBJ2-1, with TRBD2 matching 7 bases. CDR3 size: 16 residues. V lost 7 bases, J lost 3 bases, and 12 bases stayed unmatched. CDR1 MNHEY and CDR2 SVGEGT come from the germline V gene. CDR3 coding DNA: TGTGCCAGCACCAAGGTTTCTAGCGGAGACTACAATGAGCAGTTCTTC. Its protein is CASTKVSSGDYNEQFF.

The chain couples TRBV4-1 to TRBJ2-4; unclear D gene. Germline V gene data show CDR1 as MGHRA and CDR2 as YSYEKL. The CDR3 sequence is 15 residues long. V was shortened by 1 base and J by 5 bases, with 12 bases between the two germline ends. As DNA, the CDR3 is TGCGCCAGCAGCCAAGGGTGGCCCTTTGAAAACATTCAGTACTTC. Protein sequence: CASSQGWPFENIQYF.

The chain joins TRBV6-1 to TRBJ1-2; D may be TRBD1 (5 bases). The CDR3 totals 12 residues. The germline V gene encodes CDR1 MNHNS and CDR2 SASEGT. The V end was cut by 6 bases, the J end by 5 bases, with 10 bases between. CDR3 bases: TGTGCCAGCAGCGGACAAATTTATGGCTACACCTTC. It specifies CASSGQIYGYTF.

Here the CDR3 DNA reads TGTGCCAGCAGCCGCAGACAGGGGTCGAACACTGAAGCTTTCTTT. Translating it yields CASSRRQGSNTEAFF. V and J are TRBV7-9 and TRBJ1-1; 8 bases align to TRBD1. The V gene's germline CDR1 is SEHNR and CDR2 FQNEAQ (reference sequence). V lost 5 bases, J lost 1 base, and 6 bases stayed unmatched. The CDR3 totals 15 residues. The full variable domain, its missing parts supplied by reference TRBV7-9 and TRBJ1-1, is DTGVSQNPRHKITKRGQNVTFRCDPISEHNRLYWYRQTLGQGPEFLTYFQNEAQLEKSRLLSDRFSAERPKGSFSTLEIQRTEQGDSAMYLCASSRRQGSNTEAFFGQGTRLTVV.

This clonotype was observed a handful of times. The chain couples TRBV3-1 to TRBJ1-1; D is uncertain. The CDR3 spans 12 residues. Trimming stripped 1 base from V and 4 bases from J, with 4 bases between. Germline V gene sequence: CDR1 LGHDT, CDR2 YNNKEL (reference sequence). The CDR3 reads CASSQGITEAFF. The CDR3 DNA sequence: TGTGCCAGCAGCCAAGGCATCACTGAAGCTTTCTTT.

This chain uses TRBV7-9 with TRBJ1-2, with 7 nucleotides matching TRBD1. V was clipped by 2 bases and J by 6 bases; unmatched bases: 12. The CDR3 is 16 amino acids. Germline CDR1 reads SEHNR; CDR2 reads FQNEAQ (reference sequence). The CDR3 DNA reads TGTGCCAGCAGCTTACAGACAGGGCCCACCAGGGATGGCTACACCTTC. It encodes CASSLQTGPTRDGYTF.

This chain connects TRBV5-6 to TRBJ2-7; tentatively, D is TRBD2 (5 bases). CDR1 SGHDT and CDR2 YYEEEE come from the germline V gene. V dropped 4 bases and J dropped 6 bases, with 23 bases sitting between them. The CDR3 extends over 16 amino acids. The CDR3 sequence: CASSPREGPRNSEQYF. DNA of the CDR3: TGTGCCAGCAGCCCCCGCGAGGGCCCGAGGAATTCCGAGCAGTACTTC.

The chain is built from TRBV30 and TRBJ2-7; TRBD1 matches at 10 bases. The V and J ends lost 4 bases and 4 bases, in that order; junction bases with no gene match: 4. The CDR3 runs to 13 residues. Per germline, CDR1 GTSNPN and CDR2 SVGIG (reference sequence). The CDR3 DNA reads as TGTGCCTGGACGCCGGGACAGGGGTACGAGCAGTACTTC. Protein: CAWTPGQGYEQYF. Full variable domain (missing parts from reference TRBV30 and TRBJ2-7): SQTIHQWPATLVQPVGSPLSLECTVEGTSNPNLYWYRQAAGRGLQLLFYSVGIGQISSEVPQNLSASRPQDRQFILSSKKLLLSDSGFYLCAWTPGQGYEQYFGPGTRLTVT.